This is a list of T cell receptor beta chains from one sample in a study of blood T cell repertoires in COVID-19. Repertoires were generated with immunoSEQ multiplex PCR, while TCRdb's copy carries only in-frame clones and drops some. The data hold more than 85,000 clones, with about four fifths observed a single time. Sequenced input: peripheral blood. The receptors stem from an elderly woman with acute or convalescent COVID-19. Each CDR3 is given with its conserved first and last residue. The D gene is left open where the match is weak. Expanded clones are given a class, and other clones once, few, many or no size at all.

clone_size,v_call,d_call,j_call,cdr3_nt,cdr3_aa
-,TRBV28,TRBD2,TRBJ2-7,TGTGCCAGCAGTTCACCGGGCGGGGGAAGCTCCTACGAGCAGTACTTC,CASSSPGGGSSYEQYF
-,TRBV21-1,-,TRBJ2-3,TGTGCCAGCAGCAAAGTGGGCAGGGCCACAGATACGCAGTATTTT,CASSKVGRATDTQYF
-,TRBV19,-,TRBJ1-5,TGTGCCAGTAGGTCCTTTGACAGTCTATCGAGCAATCAGCCCCAGCATTTT,CASRSFDSLSSNQPQHF
-,TRBV15,-,TRBJ1-6,TGTGCCACCAGCAGGGGACTCCTGGGTTCACCCCTCCACTTT,CATSRGLLGSPLHF
-,TRBV2,-,TRBJ1-2,TGTGCCAGCAGTGAGACCCTAGCTAACTATGGCTACACCTTC,CASSETLANYGYTF
-,TRBV28,-,TRBJ2-7,TGTGCCAGCAGCAGGGGCTACGAGCAGTACTTC,CASSRGYEQYF
-,TRBV2,TRBD2,TRBJ2-5,TGTGCCAGCAGTGAACAAACCGGGAGGGCCGGAGAGACCCAGTACTTC,CASSEQTGRAGETQYF
few,TRBV24-1,TRBD2,TRBJ2-2,TGTGCCACCAGTGATTTCGCGGGAGCCCCCGGGGAGCTGTTTTTT,CATSDFAGAPGELFF
few,TRBV19,-,TRBJ1-5,TGTGCCAGTAGTATTGGACATTTGAATCAGCCCCAGCATTTT,CASSIGHLNQPQHF
-,TRBV5-1,-,TRBJ2-2,TGCGCCAGCAGCTTTGGGCCGGTACAGAACACCGGGGAGCTGTTTTTT,CASSFGPVQNTGELFF
-,TRBV2,TRBD1,TRBJ1-1,TGTGCCAGCAGCAGGGGGCCGGGGACTGAAGCTTTCTTT,CASSRGPGTEAFF
-,TRBV19,-,TRBJ1-2,TGTGCCAGTAGTAGGTCAGGCGTCTCCTATGGCTACACCTTC,CASSRSGVSYGYTF
-,TRBV28,-,TRBJ2-1,TGTGCCAGCCTATCTGCCGAAAGCTCCTACAATGAGCAGTTCTTC,CASLSAESSYNEQFF
-,TRBV5-4,TRBD1,TRBJ1-2,TGTGCCAGCAGGGGGGACAGCCAAAATTATGGCTACACCTTC,CASRGDSQNYGYTF
-,TRBV18,-,TRBJ2-3,TGTGCCAGCTCACCACCGAGCAGGGCAGATACGCAGTATTTT,CASSPPSRADTQYF
-,TRBV29-1,TRBD2,TRBJ2-7,TGCAGCGTCTTGGGACTAGCGGGGATCTACGAGCAGTACTTC,CSVLGLAGIYEQYF
once,TRBV6-5,-,TRBJ2-7,TGTGCCAGCAGTCGAGGGTCAACCTACGAGCAGTACTTC,CASSRGSTYEQYF
once,TRBV14,-,TRBJ1-1,TGTGCCAGCAGCCAAGAAGCGTCACAGAACACTGAAGCTTTCTTT,CASSQEASQNTEAFF
once,TRBV5-4,-,TRBJ2-5,TGTGCCAGCAGCCTTGGTGGGGGCCAGGGTCAAGAGACCCAGTACTTC,CASSLGGGQGQETQYF
-,TRBV7-9,-,TRBJ2-2,TGTGCCAGCAGCCATAACACCGGGGAGCTGTTTTTT,CASSHNTGELFF
-,TRBV7-9,-,TRBJ2-7,TGTGCCAGCAGCTCGGAGCCCTACGAGCAGTACTTC,CASSSEPYEQYF
-,TRBV7-9,-,TRBJ2-7,TGTGCCAGCAGCTTAGTAGGGGCAGAAGAGCAGTACTTC,CASSLVGAEEQYF
-,TRBV6-5,TRBD2,TRBJ2-1,TGTGCCAGCAGCTACGGGGGACTAGAGAGTTCCGAGCAGTTCTTC,CASSYGGLESSEQFF
-,TRBV11-3,-,TRBJ2-4,TGTGCCAGCGGGCTAAAAAACATTCAGTACTTC,CASGLKNIQYF
-,TRBV10-3,-,TRBJ2-1,TGTGCCATCAGTGGGCCAGGCAGAGATGAGCAGTTCTTC,CAISGPGRDEQFF